The subject of this entry is one TCR beta chain. CDR1 and CDR2 (germline): DFQATT, SNEGSKA (reference sequence). V shed 5 bases and J 5 bases; nucleotides not matched to a gene: 7. The CDR3 has 13 residues. These data belong to a study of T cell repertoires in cytomegalovirus infection. TCRdb reprocessed the reads with MiXCR, giving one entry per CDR3 protein. The table has around 300,000 distinct CDR3 sequences, 20% to 30% seen once. The sequenced material came from PBMCs. This receptor was taken from a human donor in good health (CMV status not recorded). Some clones in this sample may be carry-over from other donors' samples. The V gene is TRBV20-1, the J gene TRBJ2-7; TRBD1 aligns across 9 bases. The CDR3, as DNA: TGCAGTGCTTCCAGACAGGGGGGGGACGAGCAGTACTTC. It specifies CSASRQGGDEQYF.